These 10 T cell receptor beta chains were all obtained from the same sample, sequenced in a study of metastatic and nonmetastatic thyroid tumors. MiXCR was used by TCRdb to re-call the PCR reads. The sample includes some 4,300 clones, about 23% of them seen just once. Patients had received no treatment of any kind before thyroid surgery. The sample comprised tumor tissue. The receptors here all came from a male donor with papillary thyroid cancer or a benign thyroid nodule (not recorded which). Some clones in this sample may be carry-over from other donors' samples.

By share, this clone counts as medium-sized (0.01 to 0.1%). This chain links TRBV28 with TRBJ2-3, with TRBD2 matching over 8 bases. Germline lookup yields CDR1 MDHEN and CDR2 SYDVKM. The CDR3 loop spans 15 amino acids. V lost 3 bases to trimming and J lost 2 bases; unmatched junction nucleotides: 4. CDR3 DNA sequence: TGTGCCAGCAGTTTTGGTAGCGGGGTCACAGATACGCAGTATTTT. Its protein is CASSFGSGVTDTQYF.

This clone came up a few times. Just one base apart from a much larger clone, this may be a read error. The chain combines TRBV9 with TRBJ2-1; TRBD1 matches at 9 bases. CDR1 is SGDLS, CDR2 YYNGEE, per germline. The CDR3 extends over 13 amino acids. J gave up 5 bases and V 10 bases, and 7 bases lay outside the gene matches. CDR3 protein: CAGEDRGNNEQFF. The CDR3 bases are TGTGCCGGCGAGGACAGGGGAAACAATGAGCAGTTCTTC.

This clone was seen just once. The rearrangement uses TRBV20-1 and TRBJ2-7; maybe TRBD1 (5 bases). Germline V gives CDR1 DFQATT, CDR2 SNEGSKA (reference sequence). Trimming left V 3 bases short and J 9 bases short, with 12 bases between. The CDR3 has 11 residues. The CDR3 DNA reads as TGCAGTGCTAGCTCAGGGTTGGGGCAGTACTTC. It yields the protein CSASSGLGQYF.

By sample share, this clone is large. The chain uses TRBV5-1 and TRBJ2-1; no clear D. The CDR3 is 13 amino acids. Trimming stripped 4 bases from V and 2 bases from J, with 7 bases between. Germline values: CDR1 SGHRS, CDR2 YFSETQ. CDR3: CASSEETYNEQFF. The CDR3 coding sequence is TGCGCCAGCAGCGAAGAGACCTACAATGAGCAGTTCTTC.

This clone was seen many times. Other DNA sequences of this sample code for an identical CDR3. CDR3 DNA sequence: TGTGCCAGCAGCTTAGGGACGAACAATGAGCAGTTCTTC. Translated: CASSLGTNNEQFF. The V gene is TRBV7-3, the J gene TRBJ2-1; tentatively, D is TRBD1 or TRBD2 (5 bases each). Germline V lookup: CDR1 SGHTA, CDR2 FQGTGA. V was pared by 2 bases and J by 5 bases, with 7 bases between. This CDR3 has 13 residues.

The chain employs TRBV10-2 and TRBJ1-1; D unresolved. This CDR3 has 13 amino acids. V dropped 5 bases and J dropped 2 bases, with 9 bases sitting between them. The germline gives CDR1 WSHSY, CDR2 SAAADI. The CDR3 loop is CASSNMGNTEAFF. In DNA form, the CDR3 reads TGCGCCAGCAGTAACATGGGCAACACTGAAGCTTTCTTT.

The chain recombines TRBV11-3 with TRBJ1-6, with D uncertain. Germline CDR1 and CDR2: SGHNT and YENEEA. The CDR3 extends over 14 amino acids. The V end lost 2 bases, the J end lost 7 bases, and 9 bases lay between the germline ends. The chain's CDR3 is CASSLYAGNSPLHF. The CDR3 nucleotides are TGTGCCAGCAGCTTATACGCGGGAAATTCACCCCTCCACTTT.

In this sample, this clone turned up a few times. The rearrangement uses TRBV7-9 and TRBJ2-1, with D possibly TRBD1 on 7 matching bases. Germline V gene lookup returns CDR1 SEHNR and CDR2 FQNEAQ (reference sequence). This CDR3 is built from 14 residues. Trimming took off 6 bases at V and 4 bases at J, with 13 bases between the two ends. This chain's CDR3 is CASRQGDSYNEQFF. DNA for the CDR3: TGTGCCAGCAGGCAGGGGGACTCTTACAATGAGCAGTTCTTC.

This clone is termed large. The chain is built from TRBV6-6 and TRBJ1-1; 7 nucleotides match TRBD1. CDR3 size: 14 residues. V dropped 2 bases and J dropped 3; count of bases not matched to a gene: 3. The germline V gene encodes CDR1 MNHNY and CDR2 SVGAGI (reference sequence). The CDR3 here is CASSYDREDTEAFF. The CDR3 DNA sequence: TGTGCCAGCAGTTACGACAGGGAAGACACTGAAGCTTTCTTT.

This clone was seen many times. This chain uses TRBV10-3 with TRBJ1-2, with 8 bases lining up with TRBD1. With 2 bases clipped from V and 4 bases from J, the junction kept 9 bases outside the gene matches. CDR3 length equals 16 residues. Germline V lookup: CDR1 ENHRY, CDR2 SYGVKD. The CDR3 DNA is TGTGCCATCAGTGAGAAAGGACAGGGATTCGTCTATGGCTACACCTTC. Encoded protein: CAISEKGQGFVYGYTF.